The following is a T cell receptor (beta chain) sequence with its context. This entry belongs to a study of T cell changes during pregnancy in multiple sclerosis. The CDR3 runs 14 residues. Germline CDR1 reads GTSNPN; CDR2 reads SVGIG (reference sequence). Trimming pared 3 bases from V and 0 bases from J, leaving 8 bases between. Libraries were prepared by immunoSEQ multiplex PCR; TCRdb keeps only in-frame clonotypes and omits some of them. The sample has roughly 56,000 clones; about 90% are singletons. This sequence was found in a female donor in good health, enrolled as a control in a pregnancy study. The sample was CD4+ T cells from peripheral blood mononuclear cells, taken after pregnancy. The genes are TRBV30 and TRBJ1-4; a possible D gene is TRBD1 (6 bases). The CDR3 nucleotides read TGTGCCTGGAGGGACAGTGCAACTAATGAAAAACTGTTTTTT. Translating it yields CAWRDSATNEKLFF. Supplemented by reference TRBV30 and TRBJ1-4, the full variable domain reads SQTIHQWPATLVQPVGSPLSLECTVEGTSNPNLYWYRQAAGRGLQLLFYSVGIGQISSEVPQNLSASRPQDRQFILSSKKLLLSDSGFYLCAWRDSATNEKLFFGSGTQLSVL.